The subject of this entry is one T cell receptor beta chain. The antigen is not known. Using a J-beta primer mix together with a sample-barcoded 5' primer, a second PCR was run for about 6 to 11 cycles. TCRdb called the 5' RACE reads again in MiXCR, with one record for every CDR3 protein. The sample lists 500,000 to 650,000 distinct CDR3 sequences, about 27% occurring once. A minimum of 6.5 million PBMCs was isolated per sample. The V gene end was trimmed by 0 bases and the J gene end by 3 bases; junction bases not matched to a gene: 2. CDR3 length: 15 amino acids. Germline assignment: CDR1 KGHSH and CDR2 LQKENI. The data were obtained in a study of blood T cells in healthy people across ages. Whole-study results and caveats: There were more naive CD4+ cells and higher diversity in long-lived donors than in aged donors.

This same sample was also taken into another study, of T cells of mothers and their children. Turning to that study: Each child gave a few million TCR beta CDR3 reads (each mother, over 10 million).

The TCR sequence derives from a boy between 2 and 10 years old in good health. J is TRBJ2-4 and V is TRBV18; 7 bases match TRBD1. The sample was blood. The CDR3 reads CASSPPNRGKNIQYF. DNA for the CDR3: TGTGCCAGCTCACCACCGAACAGGGGCAAAAACATTCAGTACTTC.